This T cell receptor (beta chain) was obtained from a study of cytomegalovirus exposure and HLA in healthy donors. General study points: A later look showed TCR association rates differing by HLA locus, highest for DRB1 and lowest for HLA-C.

Worth noting for this clone: The target antigen is unknown. Other nucleotide sequences in the sample specify the same CDR3.

V was cut by 0 bases and J by 0 bases, with 5 bases left in between. Per the germline V gene, CDR1 is MNHEY and CDR2 is SVGAGI. The CDR3 contains 14 residues. The PCR contained 60 Vbeta and 13 Jbeta primers. Per the study methods: Later analysis identified some 88 million unique TCR beta chains, about 10 million shared. This table comes from immunoSEQ multiplex PCR, and its TCRdb copy is limited to in-frame clones, with some not included. The V and J calls and clone size come from that table; D and trimming were worked out from the DNA. The table has about 110,000 clones, under 85% seen once. Source material: PBMCs. The receptor was derived from a human donor in good health. The J gene is TRBJ1-1, the V gene TRBV6-5; no reliable D call. CDR3 nucleotides: TGTGCCAGCAGTTACTCGAGGATGAACACTGAAGCTTTCTTT. Translating gives CASSYSRMNTEAFF.